This T cell receptor beta chain was recorded in a study of blood T cell repertoires in COVID-19. Study-level background: From the United States, Italy and Spain came samples of acute and convalescent COVID-19. T cells, B-cell-depleted T cells, or PBMCs supplied cDNA or gDNA.

In this sample, this clone turned up once. The germline gives CDR1 WSHSY, CDR2 SAAADI. V lost 0 bases, J lost 8 bases, and 8 bases lay in between. The CDR3 length is 13 residues. Original methodology: How many nucleated cells were present was estimated from reference gene primer amplification. TCRdb's table, derived via immunoSEQ multiplex PCR, lists solely in-frame clones and lacks some. D and trimming come from the DNA, and the V and J calls and clone size come from that table. The profile covers more than 15,000 clones, with roughly 86% appearing a single time and approximately 5% taken by the ten largest.

This receptor was identified in a human donor in a cohort sampled during active COVID-19. The J gene is TRBJ2-1, the V gene TRBV10-2; possibly TRBD2 for D (5 bases). Source material: peripheral blood. CDR3 bases: TGCGCCAGCAGTGAGTCTGAGGGCGATGAGCAGTTCTTC. It translates to CASSESEGDEQFF.